The 22 T cell receptor beta chains below were found in one sample sequenced in a study of T cells in Graves' hyperthyroidism and ophthalmopathy. Amplified regions were TCR beta CDR3 sequences from RNA transcripts. HTBI primers drove first-round RT-PCR of the TCR CDR3. Each CDR3 protein gets one entry after TCRdb re-called the multiplex PCR reads with MiXCR. The sample contains over 400,000 distinct CDR3 sequences, about 15% of which appear only once. Sequencing was done on a sample of blood. Receptors were obtained from a man in his late teens or twenties with Graves' ophthalmopathy.

This clonotype came up a few times. This chain uses TRBV27 with TRBJ2-3; 12 positions match TRBD2. J gave up 4 bases and V 5 bases, and 10 bases lay outside the gene matches. The CDR3 runs to 17 residues. Germline V gene lookup returns CDR1 MNHEY and CDR2 SMNVEV (reference sequence). The CDR3 protein is CASSPQLLAGGPDTQYF. The CDR3, as DNA: TGTGCCAGCAGTCCTCAATTACTAGCGGGAGGCCCAGATACGCAGTATTTT.

The genes are TRBV7-6 and TRBJ1-1; D is uncertain. Germline V gives CDR1 SGHVS, CDR2 FNYEAQ. V lost 4 bases and J lost 0, with 9 bases in between. This CDR3 has 14 residues. The CDR3 DNA reads as TGTGCCAGCAGCTCCTACTCCGTGAACACTGAAGCTTTCTTT. Translation gives CASSSYSVNTEAFF. The full variable domain, completed using reference TRBV7-6 and TRBJ1-1, is GAGVSQSPRYKVTKRGQDVALRCDPISGHVSLYWYRQALGQGPEFLTYFNYEAQQDKSGLPNDRFSAERPEGSISTLTIQRTEQRDSAMYRCASSSYSVNTEAFFGQGTRLTVV.

This clonotype appeared a few times. The chain joins TRBV7-8 to TRBJ1-2, with a possible D match to TRBD1 (6 bases). Germline V CDR1 and CDR2: SGHVS, FQNEAQ. This CDR3 is built from 14 residues. The V and J ends lost 5 bases and 4 bases respectively, with 14 bases between them. CDR3 nucleotides: TGTGCCAGCAGCCAAGGGGGAATAGGCTATGGCTACACCTTC. Its translation is CASSQGGIGYGYTF.

This clonotype was observed at least ten times. CDR3 nucleotides: TGTGCCAGCGGACAGAATCCAACTAATGAAAAACTGTTTTTT. Its translation is CASGQNPTNEKLFF. V is TRBV6-1 and J is TRBJ1-4; weak D call: TRBD1 (6 bases). V lost 8 bases to trimming and J lost 0 bases, with 10 bases between them. There are 14 residues in the CDR3. CDR1 MNHNS and CDR2 SASEGT come from the germline V gene.

This clonotype was observed at least ten times. An end of the junction does not agree with germline; a read error may underlie this. V is TRBV5-1 and J is TRBJ1-4; 10 nucleotides match TRBD1. The CDR3 extends over 14 amino acids. From germline, CDR1 is SGHRS and CDR2 YFSETQ. The CDR3 is CASSLGTGDEKLFF. CDR3 bases: TGTGCCAGCAGTCTCGGGACAGGGGATGAAAAACTGTTTTTT.

This clonotype was seen at least ten times. This chain connects TRBV7-3 to TRBJ2-2; 7 bases align to TRBD1. Germline CDR1 SGHTA, CDR2 FQGTGA. The CDR3 spans 16 residues. V shed 5 bases, J shed 0 bases, and the junction held 6 bases outside the gene matches. The CDR3 bases are TGTGCCAGCAGCGGGGGACAGAGTACGAACACCGGGGAGCTGTTTTTT. This encodes CASSGGQSTNTGELFF.

This clonotype appeared a few times. The chain carries TRBV9 and TRBJ2-7; 11 nucleotides match TRBD2. With V trimmed by 3 bases and J by 6 bases, 5 bases remained unmatched. The CDR3 has 14 amino acids. CDR1 SGDLS and CDR2 YYNGEE come from the germline V gene. CDR3: CASSALAGDPEQYF. DNA for the CDR3: TGTGCCAGCAGCGCACTAGCGGGAGATCCCGAGCAGTACTTC.

This clonotype was observed a few times. The gene calls are TRBV19 and TRBJ1-2, with a tentative D call TRBD1 (6 bases). CDR3 length equals 14 residues. The V and J ends lost 9 bases and 3 bases respectively, with 17 bases between them. Germline-derived CDR1 and CDR2 are LNHDA and SQIVND (reference sequence). CDR3 region: CASGGGREYYGYTF. As DNA, the CDR3 is TGTGCCAGCGGTGGGGGCAGGGAATACTATGGCTACACCTTC. The whole variable domain, filled in from reference TRBV19 and TRBJ1-2, reads DGGITQSPKYLFRKEGQNVTLSCEQNLNHDAMYWYRQDPGQGLRLIYYSQIVNDFQKGDIAEGYSVSREKKESFPLTVTSAQKNPTAFYLCASGGGREYYGYTFGSGTRLTVV.

The sample holds many counts of this clonotype. The rearrangement joins TRBV27 to TRBJ1-2, with D possibly being TRBD1 (6 bases). From germline, CDR1 is MNHEY and CDR2 SMNVEV (reference sequence). Between the trimmed V and J ends, which lost 5 bases and 7 bases, there was a span of 14 bases. The CDR3 has 13 residues. In DNA, the CDR3 is TGTGCCAGCAGTCAGGGCCCAGGGGTTGGCTACACCTTC. Its translation: CASSQGPGVGYTF.

This clonotype was counted a few times. The V and J genes are TRBV6-1 and TRBJ2-1, with 10 bases matching TRBD1. The CDR3 totals 16 residues. Germline CDR1 reads MNHNS; CDR2 reads SASEGT. After removal of 6 bases from V and 4 bases from J, the junction contained 9 bases not matched to a gene. The CDR3 loop reads CASRDSSGQGYNEQFF. CDR3 DNA: TGTGCCAGCAGGGACTCCTCGGGACAGGGGTACAATGAGCAGTTCTTC.

The V call is TRBV2, the J call TRBJ2-1; 16 nucleotides agree with TRBD2. The CDR3 loop spans 15 amino acids. The germline V gene encodes CDR1 SNHLY and CDR2 FYNNEI. Trimming removed 6 bases from V and 8 bases from J; junction bases left unmatched: 4. The CDR3 DNA reads as TGTGCCAGCAGGGGGACTAGCGGGAGGGGACATGAGCAGTTCTTC. Its protein product is CASRGTSGRGHEQFF.

This chain links TRBV20-1 with TRBJ1-4; D possibly corresponds to TRBD1 (5 bases). Germline V gives CDR1 DFQATT, CDR2 SNEGSKA (reference sequence). The CDR3 covers 14 residues. V gave up 0 bases and J gave up 6 bases, with 11 bases separating them. CDR3 in amino acids: CSARDVGGDEKLFF. The CDR3 DNA follows: TGCAGTGCTAGAGATGTGGGGGGGGATGAAAAACTGTTTTTT.

This chain joins TRBV6-1 and TRBJ2-7; 9 positions agree with TRBD2. This CDR3 comprises 14 residues. Germline V gene lookup returns CDR1 MNHNS and CDR2 SASEGT. Losses at the gene ends were 8 bases for V and 6 bases for J; bases not matched to a gene: 11. CDR3 coding DNA: TGTGCCAGCTCTTCAGCGGGACTAGCAGTCGAGCAGTACTTC. It yields the protein CASSSAGLAVEQYF.

At least ten counts were recorded for this clonotype. The chain links TRBV6-2 or TRBV6-3 to TRBJ1-2; 8 nucleotides match TRBD1. The germline gives CDR1 MNHEY, CDR2 SVGEGT. V trimming: 7 bases; J trimming: 7 bases; junction bases outside the gene matches: 8. The CDR3 totals 13 residues. CDR3 DNA sequence: TGTGCCAGCACCGACGGGACAGGAGGTGGCTACACCTTC. It is translated as CASTDGTGGGYTF.

This clonotype showed up many times. The V call is TRBV7-9, the J call TRBJ2-1; D remains unclear. The CDR3 runs to 12 residues. V dropped 1 base and J dropped 7 bases, with 5 bases sitting between them. From germline, CDR1 is SEHNR and CDR2 FQNEAQ (reference sequence). CDR3 residues: CASSLVQNEQFF. The CDR3 region has the DNA TGTGCCAGCAGCTTAGTACAGAATGAGCAGTTCTTC. The full variable domain, its missing parts supplied by reference TRBV7-9 and TRBJ2-1, is DTGVSQNPRHKITKRGQNVTFRCDPISEHNRLYWYRQTLGQGPEFLTYFQNEAQLEKSRLLSDRFSAERPKGSFSTLEIQRTEQGDSAMYLCASSLVQNEQFFGPGTRLTVL.

This clonotype was seen ten or more times. V usage is TRBV27 and J usage is TRBJ2-3, with D possibly called TRBD1 or TRBD2 (7 bases each). The CDR3 consists of 14 residues. V lost 5 bases, J lost 6 bases, and 15 bases lay in between. In germline, CDR1 is MNHEY, CDR2 SMNVEV (reference sequence). The CDR3, as DNA: TGTGCCAGCAGTCCCAGACAGGGAGGGGATACGCAGTATTTT. Residues: CASSPRQGGDTQYF.

This clonotype was observed at least ten times. The chain combines TRBV6-2 or TRBV6-3 with TRBJ1-6; D uncertain. The CDR3 has 16 residues. V was pared by 2 bases and J by 2 bases, with 10 bases between. Germline lookup yields CDR1 MNHEY and CDR2 SVGEGT. The chain's CDR3 is CASSYDRIPYNSPLHF. Written as DNA, the CDR3 is TGTGCCAGCAGTTACGACCGGATCCCCTATAATTCACCCCTCCACTTT.

CDR3 region: CASSEFQYNSPLHF. As DNA, the CDR3 is TGCGCCAGCAGTGAGTTTCAATATAATTCACCCCTCCACTTT. The chain links TRBV10-2 to TRBJ1-6; no clear D gene. Per the germline V gene, CDR1 is WSHSY and CDR2 is SAAADI. The CDR3 is made up of 14 amino acids. V gave up 1 base and J gave up 4 bases, with 5 bases separating them.

This clonotype occurred many times. CDR3: CAIDSGRGTDTQYF. The CDR3 nucleotides are TGTGCCATCGATAGCGGGAGAGGTACAGATACGCAGTATTTT. This sequence joins TRBV6-1 and TRBJ2-3, with 9 bases lining up with TRBD2. CDR3 length: 14 residues. Germline-derived CDR1 and CDR2 are MNHNS and SASEGT. The trim removed 10 bases at V and 3 bases at J, leaving 8 bases unmatched.

This clonotype came up many times. CDR3 coding DNA: TGTGCCAGCAGTGAGCACGAGGGACGTTCCTACGAGCAGTACTTC. Protein: CASSEHEGRSYEQYF. The rearrangement joins TRBV6-1 to TRBJ2-7; D tentatively fits TRBD1 or TRBD2 (5 bases each). V was cut by 3 bases and J by 1 base, with 13 bases left in between. The CDR3 length is 15 residues. The germline V gene has CDR1 MNHNS and CDR2 SASEGT.

This clonotype was detected ten times or more. The chain is built from TRBV27 and TRBJ2-7, with TRBD2 matching 8 bases. Germline V gene lookup returns CDR1 MNHEY and CDR2 SMNVEV (reference sequence). The CDR3 spans 14 residues. V was pared by 4 bases and J by 1 base, with 3 bases of the junction left unmatched. The CDR3 reads CASSSTSASYEQYF. Here the CDR3 DNA reads TGTGCCAGCAGTTCGACTAGCGCGTCCTACGAGCAGTACTTC.

There are many counts of this clonotype. J is TRBJ2-3 and V is TRBV24-1; D may be TRBD2 (6 bases). Germline loops: CDR1 KGHDR, CDR2 SFDVKD. Between the trimmed V and J ends, which lost 1 base and 3 bases, there was a span of 19 bases. The CDR3 is 18 amino acids. CDR3 loop: CATSDLRGRPGRTDTQYF. The CDR3 DNA reads as TGTGCCACCAGTGATTTACGTGGGAGGCCGGGAAGGACAGATACGCAGTATTTT.